This T cell receptor beta chain was recovered during a study of T cell responses to AZD1222 COVID-19 vaccine. The protocol was immunoSEQ multiplex PCR, while the TCRdb copy is restricted to in-frame clones and leaves out a portion. The data contain about 92,000 clones, around 93% of them seen just once; the ten biggest clones take up 7.5%. Comments on this clone: Its antigen remains unidentified.

Study-wide results and caveats: When two AZD1222 doses had been given, Spike-specific TCR breadth and depth rose. There were repertoire samples only from the period after the peak T cell response.

The CDR3 sequence is 13 residues long. V was pared by 2 bases and J by 1 base, with 5 bases between. Germline V gives CDR1 SGHVS, CDR2 FNYEAQ. The specimen was peripheral blood, collected on day 0 of AZD1222 vaccination. This TCR was sampled from an adult in good health. This chain links TRBV7-6 with TRBJ1-1; D is ambiguous. The DNA of the CDR3 is TGTGCCAGCAGCTTACAAGAGAACACTGAAGCTTTCTTT. Its translation: CASSLQENTEAFF.